The next 3 T cell receptor beta chains were all read from a single sample in a study of response to subunit inactivated influenza vaccine. One entry per CDR3 protein, called by TCRdb with MiXCR from the RT-PCR reads. Of a few hundred thousand distinct CDR3 sequences in the sample, around 15% are singletons; the top ten hold 11%. The sequenced sample was PBMCs from blood, obtained less than 13 days after vaccination. Receptors were obtained from a man aged 50 to 60 who received an inactivated influenza vaccine.

The chain uses TRBV10-3 and TRBJ2-2; D is undetermined. The germline gives CDR1 ENHRY, CDR2 SYGVKD. The CDR3 consists of 11 residues. The V end lost 5 bases, the J end lost 6 bases, and 4 bases lay between the germline ends. The CDR3 protein is CAISSAGELFF. The CDR3 coding sequence is TGTGCCATCAGTAGCGCCGGGGAGCTGTTTTTT.

CDR3 amino acids: CASSPTGLGQAGANVLTF. The CDR3 DNA reads as TGTGCCAGCAGCCCCACCGGATTGGGACAGGCTGGGGCCAACGTCCTGACTTTC. The rearrangement joins TRBV7-6 to TRBJ2-6, with 8 bases fitting TRBD1. CDR3 size: 18 residues. Per the germline V gene, CDR1 is SGHVS and CDR2 is FNYEAQ. J gave up 2 bases and V 5 bases, and 11 bases lay outside the gene matches.

This clonotype was counted a few times. The V call is TRBV3-1, the J call TRBJ2-2, with D maybe TRBD2 (5 bases). Trimming removed 4 bases at V and 5 bases at J, with 11 bases between. Germline CDR1 LGHDT, CDR2 YNNKEL (reference sequence). CDR3 size: 14 residues. The CDR3 sequence: CASSPPRRTGELFF. The CDR3 bases are TGTGCCAGCAGCCCCCCCCGGAGGACCGGGGAGCTGTTTTTT.